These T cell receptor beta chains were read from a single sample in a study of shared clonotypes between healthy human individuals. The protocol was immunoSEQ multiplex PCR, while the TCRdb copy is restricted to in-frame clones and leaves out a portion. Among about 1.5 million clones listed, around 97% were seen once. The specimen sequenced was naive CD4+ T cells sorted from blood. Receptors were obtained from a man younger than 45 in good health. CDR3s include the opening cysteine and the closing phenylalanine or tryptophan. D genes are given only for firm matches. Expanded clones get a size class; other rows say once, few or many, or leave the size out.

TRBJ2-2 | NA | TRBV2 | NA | TGTGCCAGCAGTGAACATACCGGGGAGCTGTTTTTT | CASSEHTGELFF
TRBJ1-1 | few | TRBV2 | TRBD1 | TGTGCCAGCAGTAAACAGGGGACGGGCACTGAAGCTTTCTTT | CASSKQGTGTEAFF
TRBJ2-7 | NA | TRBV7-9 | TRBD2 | TGTGCCAGCAGCCCTAGCGGGAGGGCGCGGGAGCAGTACTTC | CASSPSGRAREQYF
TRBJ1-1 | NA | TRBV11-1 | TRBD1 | TGTGCCAGCAGCTTAGGACAGGGTATGAACACTGAAGCTTTCTTT | CASSLGQGMNTEAFF
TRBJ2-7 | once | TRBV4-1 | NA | TGCGCCAGCAGCCAAGACTGGGGTATCCTCTCGAACGAGCAGTACTTC | CASSQDWGILSNEQYF
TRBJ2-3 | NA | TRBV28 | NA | TGTGCCAGCAGCCAGGCCCCCGGGGAGGATACGCAGTATTTT | CASSQAPGEDTQYF
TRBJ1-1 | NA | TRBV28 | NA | TGTGCCAGCCGCTCGAACACTGAAGCTTTCTTT | CASRSNTEAFF
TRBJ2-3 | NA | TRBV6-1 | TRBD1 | TGTGCCAGCAGACGCCGGGACAGAAGCACAGATACGCAGTATTTT | CASRRRDRSTDTQYF
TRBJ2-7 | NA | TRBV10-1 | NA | TGCGCCAGCAGTGACGGGACGGGTTTCTACGAGCAGTACTTC | CASSDGTGFYEQYF
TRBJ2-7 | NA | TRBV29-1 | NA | TGCAGCGCCGTCGCTGACAACCTATACGAGCAGTACTTC | CSAVADNLYEQYF
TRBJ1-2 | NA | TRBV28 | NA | TGTGCCAGCAGTTTCAGGCACTATGGCTACACCTTC | CASSFRHYGYTF
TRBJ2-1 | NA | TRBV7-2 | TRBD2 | TGTGCCAGCAGCCCCCTAGCGGGGAATGAGCAGTTCTTC | CASSPLAGNEQFF
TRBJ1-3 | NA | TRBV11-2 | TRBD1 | TGTGCCAGCAGGGCACAGGGGGTTGGAAACACCATATATTTT | CASRAQGVGNTIYF
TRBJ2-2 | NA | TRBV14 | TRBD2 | TGTGCCAGCAGCCAGCCGCGGGGGGGTCTTTTTGGCACCGGGGAGCTGTTTTTT | CASSQPRGGLFGTGELFF
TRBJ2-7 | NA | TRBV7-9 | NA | TGTGCCAGCAGCCCAGGGTACGAGCAGTACTTC | CASSPGYEQYF
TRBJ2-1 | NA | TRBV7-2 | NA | TGTGCCAGCACCCCCTCAGCGGGCTATGAGCAGTTCTTC | CASTPSAGYEQFF
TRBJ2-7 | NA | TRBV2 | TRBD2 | TGTGCCAGCGGAGGAATGATGCGGGAGACGAGTGAACCGTCCTACGAGCAGTACTTC | CASGGMMRETSEPSYEQYF
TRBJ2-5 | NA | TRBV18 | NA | TGTGCCAGCTCACCACCGGGGCTGGGGGAGACCCAGTACTTC | CASSPPGLGETQYF
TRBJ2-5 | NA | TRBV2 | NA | TGTGCCATCACGGACATGGAGACCCAGTACTTC | CAITDMETQYF
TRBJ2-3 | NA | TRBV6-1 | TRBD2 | TGTGCCAGCAGCTTGCTAGCGGACCCAACCTATACGCAGTATTTT | CASSLLADPTYTQYF
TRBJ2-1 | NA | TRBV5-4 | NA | TGTGCCAGCAGCTTGGGCGGGCCGAGCTCCTACAATGAGCAGTTCTTC | CASSLGGPSSYNEQFF
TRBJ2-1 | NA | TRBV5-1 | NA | TGCGCCAGCAGCTTGGGGCCGGGGGCTGGTGAGCAGTTCTTC | CASSLGPGAGEQFF
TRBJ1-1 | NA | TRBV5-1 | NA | TGCGCCAGCAGCCAGCTAGGATTGAACACTGAAGCTTTCTTT | CASSQLGLNTEAFF
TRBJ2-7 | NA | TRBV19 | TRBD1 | TGTGCCAGTAGTAGGCCGGGACAGTACTACGAGCAGTACTTC | CASSRPGQYYEQYF
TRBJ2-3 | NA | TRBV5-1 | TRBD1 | TGCGCCAGCAGCTTGGGTCAGGGGGCGGATACGCAGTATTTT | CASSLGQGADTQYF
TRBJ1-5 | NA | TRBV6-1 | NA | TGTGCCAGCATAGGGGGGCTAGGCAATCAGCCCCAGCATTTT | CASIGGLGNQPQHF
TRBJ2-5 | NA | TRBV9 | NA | TGTGCCAGCAGCGTAAGCCCGGAGTACCAAGAGACCCAGTACTTC | CASSVSPEYQETQYF
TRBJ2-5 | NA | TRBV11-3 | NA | TGTGCCAGCAGCTTAAGAAGAGGAGGCGAAGAGACCCAGTACTTC | CASSLRRGGEETQYF
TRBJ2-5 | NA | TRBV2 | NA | TGTGCCAGCAGTGTTGCGGGAGAGACCCAGTACTTC | CASSVAGETQYF
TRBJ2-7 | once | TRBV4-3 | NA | TGCGCCAGCAGCCAAAATCTCTTTGACGAGCAGTACTTC | CASSQNLFDEQYF
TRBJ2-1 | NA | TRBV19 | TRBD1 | TGTGCCAGTAGTACACCAAAGGGGGCATCCTACAATGAGCAGTTCTTC | CASSTPKGASYNEQFF
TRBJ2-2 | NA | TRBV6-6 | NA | TGTGCCACCACGACCCCGGTTAACACCGGGGAGCTGTTTTTT | CATTTPVNTGELFF
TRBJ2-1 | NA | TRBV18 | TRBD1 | TGTGCCAGCTCACCGGGCCGGGACAGGGCGCCCGATGAGCAGTTCTTC | CASSPGRDRAPDEQFF
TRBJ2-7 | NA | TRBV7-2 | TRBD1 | TGTGCCAGCAGCTTGTTTGCGACAGGGTCCTACGAGCAGTACTTC | CASSLFATGSYEQYF
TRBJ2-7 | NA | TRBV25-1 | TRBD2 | TGTGCCAGCAGCCGCGGGGTAGCGGGGGGATACGAGCAGTACTTC | CASSRGVAGGYEQYF
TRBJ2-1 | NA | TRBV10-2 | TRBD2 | TGCGCCAGCGCTGGGACTAGCGGGAGTGTAGGTGAGCAGTTCTTC | CASAGTSGSVGEQFF
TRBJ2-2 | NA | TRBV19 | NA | TGTGCCAGTAGTTCTCGTCCCGGGCAAAGGGACACCGGGGAGCTGTTTTTT | CASSSRPGQRDTGELFF
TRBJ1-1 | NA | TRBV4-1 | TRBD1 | TGCGCCAGCAGCCAAGGACAGGGTGTGAACACTGAAGCTTTCTTT | CASSQGQGVNTEAFF
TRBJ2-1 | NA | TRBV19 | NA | TGTGCCAGTAGTGGTGCGAGACAGGAAGCTTTCAATGAGCAGTTCTTC | CASSGARQEAFNEQFF
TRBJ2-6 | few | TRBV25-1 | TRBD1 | TGTGCCAGCAGTGCCTGGACAGGGGTCGGGGCCAACGTCCTGACTTTC | CASSAWTGVGANVLTF
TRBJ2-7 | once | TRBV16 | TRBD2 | TGTGCCAGCAGCCAAATTAGGGCGGGAGGTCCCTACGAGCAGTACTTC | CASSQIRAGGPYEQYF
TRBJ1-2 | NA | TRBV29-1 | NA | TGCAGCGTTGATAAGGCTCCCGGGGACTATGGCTACACCTTC | CSVDKAPGDYGYTF
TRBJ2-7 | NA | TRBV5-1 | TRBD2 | TGCGCCAGCAGCACGGGGACTAGCGGCTACGAGCAGTACTTC | CASSTGTSGYEQYF
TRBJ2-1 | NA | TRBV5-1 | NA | TGCGCCAGCACGCTTAGGACGGGCGACAATGAGCAGTTCTTC | CASTLRTGDNEQFF
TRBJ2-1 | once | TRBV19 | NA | TGTGCCAGTAGTATGGATCAAGACTTCAATGAGCAGTTCTTC | CASSMDQDFNEQFF
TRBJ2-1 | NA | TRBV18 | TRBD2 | TGTGCCAGCTCACCAGAGACTAGCGGTCAGAGCAATGAGCAGTTCTTC | CASSPETSGQSNEQFF
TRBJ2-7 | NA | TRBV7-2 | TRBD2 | TGTGCCAGCAGCCCCTTTTTGACCGGGACTAGCTCCTACGAGCAGTACTTC | CASSPFLTGTSSYEQYF
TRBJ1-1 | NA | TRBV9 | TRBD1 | TGTGCCAGCAGCGCGACAGGGGCGAACACTGAAGCTTTCTTT | CASSATGANTEAFF
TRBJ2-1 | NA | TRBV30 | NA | TGTGCCTGGAGTGTAAGTGACACGCAGTTCTTC | CAWSVSDTQFF
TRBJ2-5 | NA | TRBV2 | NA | TGTGCCAGCAGCCCGGAACGGGCCCAGTACTTC | CASSPERAQYF
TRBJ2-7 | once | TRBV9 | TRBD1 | TGTGCCAGTGGCCCGGGACAGAGGTCCTACGAGCAGTACTTC | CASGPGQRSYEQYF
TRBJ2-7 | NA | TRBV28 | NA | TGTGCCAGCAGGGGAGCGGCAATCTTCAAGGCCTCCTACGAGCAGTACTTC | CASRGAAIFKASYEQYF
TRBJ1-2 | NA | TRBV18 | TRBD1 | TGTGCCAGCTCACCACTCGGACAGGGTCTAGGGGGCTACACCTTC | CASSPLGQGLGGYTF
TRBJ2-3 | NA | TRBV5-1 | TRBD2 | TGCGCCAGCAGCTTGACTAGCGGGAGTATGGGATGGTTGGGAGATACGCAGTATTTT | CASSLTSGSMGWLGDTQYF
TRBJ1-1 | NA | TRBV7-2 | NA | TGTGCCAGCACCTTTTCCTTTGGGGGGAACACTGAAGCTTTCTTT | CASTFSFGGNTEAFF
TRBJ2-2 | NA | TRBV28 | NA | TGTGCCAGCAGTTACATGCCGACCGGGGAGCTGTTTTTT | CASSYMPTGELFF